The clone carrying this T cell receptor beta chain has ten or more counts. Its antigen is as yet unknown. Germline CDR1 MDHEN, CDR2 SYDVKM. V was cut by 6 bases and J by 5 bases, with 17 bases left in between. This CDR3 region has 14 residues. The data were taken from a study of T cells in Graves' hyperthyroidism and ophthalmopathy. Study outcomes and limitations: With a median lead of roughly 6.2 months before onset, the model predicted ophthalmopathy.

The diagnostic basis comprised clinical symptoms, serum thyroxine and TRAb, thyroid ultrasound and orbital computed tomography. There were TCR beta CDR3 regions amplified from RNA transcripts. RT-PCR in the first round (using the HTBI primer set) targeted the TCR CDR3. From the multiplex PCR reads, TCRdb called clonotypes with MiXCR, one entry per CDR3 protein. Of 700,000 or so distinct CDR3 sequences listed, 13% to 15% are singletons. This rearrangement joins TRBV28 to TRBJ2-7; D is uncertain. The sequence was collected from a woman aged 50 to 60 with Graves' ophthalmopathy. Input material: blood. The CDR3 here is CASRLRPNNDEQYF. DNA of the CDR3: TGTGCCAGCAGGCTTCGGCCTAATAACGACGAGCAGTACTTC.